Shown below are 11 T cell receptor beta chains from a single sample sequenced in a study of Ad26.COV2.S vaccination and SARS-CoV-2 variants. The protocol was immunoSEQ multiplex PCR, while the TCRdb copy is restricted to in-frame clones and leaves out a portion. The profile shows 450,000 to 550,000 clones, roughly nine tenths of them singletons. Treatment specified: around 19 received Ad26.COV2.S at low or high dose, single or two shots; 5 received placebo; per-sample allocation not given. Vaccine and placebo recipients were sampled on day 63 after the first injection. The sample in question was peripheral blood, obtained in a trial of Ad26.COV2.S vaccine versus placebo. These receptors were taken from a person between 18 and 59 years old who received the Ad26.COV2.S COVID-19 vaccine or a placebo.

V usage is TRBV13 and J usage is TRBJ1-3; possibly TRBD1 for D (6 bases). Germline V CDR1 and CDR2: PRHDT, FYEKMQ (reference sequence). The CDR3 is 15 residues long. V gave up 2 bases and J gave up 3 bases, with 11 bases separating them. The CDR3 nucleotides read TGTGCCAGCAGCTTATCTGGGGGCCGTGGAAACACCATATATTTT. Translated, it gives CASSLSGGRGNTIYF. Looking up the rest from reference TRBV13 and TRBJ1-3 gives the full variable domain: AAGVIQSPRHLIKEKRETATLKCYPIPRHDTVYWYQQGPGQDPQFLISFYEKMQSDKGSIPDRFSAQQFSDYHSELNMSSLELGDSALYFCASSLSGGRGNTIYFGEGSWLTVV.

The V call is TRBV4-2, the J call TRBJ2-5; perhaps TRBD1 as D (6 bases). The V gene lost 4 bases and the J gene lost 4 bases, with 13 bases spanning the gap. Looked up from germline, CDR1 is LGHNA and CDR2 is YNFKEQ. The CDR3 loop spans 14 amino acids. CDR3 region: CASSRSTGLETQYF. The CDR3 coding sequence is TGTGCCAGCAGCCGAAGCACAGGGTTAGAGACCCAGTACTTC.

This chain joins TRBV5-1 and TRBJ2-7; no clear D gene. The CDR3 has 14 amino acids. Trimming removed 0 bases from V and 2 bases from J, with 9 bases in between. CDR1 and CDR2 (germline): SGHRS, YFSETQ. CDR3 sequence: CASSLGLDPYEQYF. CDR3 DNA sequence: TGCGCCAGCAGCTTGGGTCTCGATCCCTACGAGCAGTACTTC.

The chain uses TRBV12-5 and TRBJ2-5; maybe TRBD2 (6 bases). V lost 6 bases and J lost 2, with 25 bases in between. This CDR3 is 18 amino acids long. Germline V gene data show CDR1 as LGHNT and CDR2 as FRNRAP. The CDR3 spells CASGYRGDGRLGQETQYF. CDR3 nucleotide sequence: TGTGCTAGTGGCTACCGGGGTGACGGGAGATTGGGGCAAGAGACCCAGTACTTC. Combining the CDR3 with reference TRBV12-5 and TRBJ2-5 gives the whole variable domain DARVTQTPRHKVTEMGQEVTMRCQPILGHNTVFWYRQTMMQGLELLAYFRNRAPLDDSGMPKDRFSAEMPDATLATLKIQPSEPRDSAVYFCASGYRGDGRLGQETQYFGPGTRLLVL.

V is TRBV27 and J is TRBJ1-1; D uncertain. Germline V CDR1 and CDR2: MNHEY, SMNVEV (reference sequence). V shed 0 bases and J shed 6 bases, with 11 bases lying between them. The CDR3 is made up of 14 amino acids. CDR3 DNA: TGTGCCAGCAGTTTATCGCTGGATATATCTGAAGCTTTCTTT. This gives the protein CASSLSLDISEAFF.

The genes are TRBV3-1 (or the pseudogene TRBV3-2) and TRBJ2-6; tentatively, D is TRBD2 (6 bases). The CDR3 sequence is 17 residues long. Germline V CDR1 and CDR2: LGHDT, YNNKEL (reference sequence). Trimming stripped 2 bases from V and 0 bases from J, with 11 bases between. The CDR3 DNA reads as TGTGCCAGCAGCCAATCTAGCGAGCGCTCTGGGGCCAACGTCCTGACTTTC. It yields the protein CASSQSSERSGANVLTF.

The chain couples TRBV3-1 (or the pseudogene TRBV3-2) to TRBJ2-7; D might be TRBD1 (6 bases). Deletions cut 4 bases from V and 1 base from J, with 14 bases between. The CDR3 spans 15 residues. In germline, CDR1 is LGHDT, CDR2 YNNKEL (reference sequence). CDR3 nucleotides: TGTGCCAGCAGCCCCTACCGGACAGCTTCCTACGAGCAGTACTTC. It translates to CASSPYRTASYEQYF.

The V call is TRBV7-2, the J call TRBJ2-2; 7 bases fit TRBD1. The germline gives CDR1 SGHTA, CDR2 FQGNSA. The CDR3 spans 19 residues. V gave up 2 bases and J gave up 4 bases; unmatched junction bases: 16. CDR3 nucleotide sequence: TGTGCCAGCAGCTTACGAGGCCCGGCGAACACAGGGGTCACCGGGGAGCTGTTTTTT. The encoded protein is CASSLRGPANTGVTGELFF.

J is TRBJ1-5 and V is TRBV3-1 (or the pseudogene TRBV3-2); D is unresolved. Germline values: CDR1 LGHDT, CDR2 YNNKEL (reference sequence). This CDR3 region has 16 residues. The V end lost 4 bases, the J end lost 0 bases, and 13 bases lay between the germline ends. The CDR3 is CASSPRPGLSNQPQHF. CDR3 nucleotide sequence: TGTGCCAGCAGCCCCCGGCCGGGTCTTAGCAATCAGCCCCAGCATTTT.

The chain couples TRBV10-3 to TRBJ1-1; D is undetermined. This CDR3 has 15 residues. Germline values: CDR1 ENHRY, CDR2 SYGVKD. V dropped 0 bases and J dropped 1 base, with 9 bases sitting between them. CDR3 nucleotides: TGTGCCATCAGTGAGTCGATTTTCCAGAACACTGAAGCTTTCTTT. Translation: CAISESIFQNTEAFF.

The table lists this clone with a few counts. J is TRBJ2-7 and V is TRBV4-2; 8 bases are shared with TRBD2. The CDR3 is 15 amino acids. J lost 3 bases, V lost 1 base, and 5 bases had no gene match. The germline gives CDR1 LGHNA, CDR2 YNFKEQ. The CDR3 is CASSQVRGGRYEQYF. For the CDR3, the DNA is TGTGCCAGCAGCCAAGTCCGGGGGGGCCGCTACGAGCAGTACTTC.